The subject of this entry is one TCR beta chain. The antigen it binds to is not known. The sample holds no much larger clone one base away, and base qualities are not on file. The CDR3 numbers 17 residues from cysteine through phenylalanine. CDR3 DNA only is kept here, 51 bases in frame from base 1. CDR1 and CDR2 (GTSNPN, SVGIG) derive from the germline V gene (reference sequence). Compared with germline, V lacks 0 bases and J lacks 0 bases; bases without a gene match: 5. Participants in the prospective study were aged about 18 to 90 years, lived in about two dozen United States geographic areas, and enrolled through a virtual design. In the prospective study, cohorts were assigned on the basis of participant-reported clinical history obtained from a screening survey and a study questionnaire. Each participant in the prospective study had whole blood, serum and a nasopharyngeal or oropharyngeal swab collected by mobile phlebotomists. Prospective study participants could optionally give additional blood draws and questionnaires over an approximately 2-month period. Prospective study blood samples were shipped either frozen or at room temperature before DNA extraction.

The immunoSEQ Assay, a bias-controlled multiplex PCR, was used to amplify TCRbeta CDR3 regions from genomic DNA. For the original study's pipeline: The number of nucleated cells in each sample was estimated by amplification of reference gene primers within the assay. To quantify the absolute abundance of each unique TCRbeta CDR3 rearrangement, sequence reads were collapsed and filtered. For each sample, productive Simpson clonality was calculated as the square root of Simpson's diversity index across productive rearrangements. This immuneACCESS table, as held by TCRdb, lists in-frame sequences with V and J called but not all clones. Of the missing ones, under half trace to an unresolved V gene in checked studies; the others have no known cause. The V and J calls and the clone size are those of that table, but D and trimming were determined from the DNA. Here the sample has roughly 420,000 clones; roughly 88% occur a single time. Jointly, the top ten make up around 0.97% of the sample.

This sample is part of a study of blood T cell repertoires in COVID-19 (dated by TCRdb to 2020 to 2022). About the investigation overall: Samples covering the acute and convalescent phases of COVID-19 were provided by collaborators in the United States, Italy and Spain. The prospective study material was composed of cDNA or gDNA derived from T cells, B-cell-depleted T cells, or PBMCs. Deeply sampled blood TCRbeta repertoires from subjects exposed to, actively infected with, or recovered from COVID-19 were included in the dataset. A freely available public database, intended as a resource for researchers studying the immune response to SARS-CoV-2, is where the repertoires were released. Samples came from the ongoing ImmuneRACE study (first 160 participants) plus 1,254 subjects from 6 global collaborators. Nearly every sample came with metadata listing a de-identified subject ID, COVID-19 status, age in years and sex. Where available, HLA class I and class II types were taken from metadata supplied by the sample provider and were not determined by assay-based typing.

Results and caveats for the whole study, not just this receptor: The quantity of clinical and demographic metadata differed by source and by participant and was supplied without curation.

The receptor was isolated from a woman between 25 and 40 years old with acute COVID-19. This receptor chain uses TRBV30 and TRBJ1-5; 10 of the junction bases match TRBD1. Material: PBMCs or T cells enriched from blood (not recorded which). The CDR3 corresponds to CAWSVDRGPHSNQPQHF. The sequenced DNA is TGTGCCTGGAGTGTTGACAGGGGGCCCCATAGCAATCAGCCCCAGCATTTT.